A selection of T cell receptor beta chains follows, all from one sample in a study of shared clonotypes between healthy human individuals. Profiling relied on immunoSEQ multiplex PCR, and the TCRdb table lists in-frame clones only, not all of them. Among about 2 million clones, approximately 94% were seen once, and the ten largest hold approximately 1.2%. The sequencing input was naive CD8+ T cells sorted from blood. The receptors were sampled from a man aged 18 to 30 in good health. Each CDR3 is given without its conserved first and last residue. Fields, in order: V gene, clone size, J gene, CDR3 protein. Only part of the rows carry a size: once, few, many, or a class if the clone is expanded.

v_gene: TRBV4-3
abundance: -
j_gene: TRBJ2-1
CDR3aa: ASSPSFGDYNEQF

v_gene: TRBV28
abundance: once
j_gene: TRBJ2-5
CDR3aa: ASTPRGVPQETQY

v_gene: TRBV5-1
abundance: -
j_gene: TRBJ2-1
CDR3aa: ASSSRDGPGHEQF

v_gene: TRBV6-6
abundance: -
j_gene: TRBJ2-7
CDR3aa: ASSYSKGDSEGQY

v_gene: TRBV4-1
abundance: -
j_gene: TRBJ1-5
CDR3aa: ASSQQGADNQPQH

v_gene: TRBV4-3
abundance: -
j_gene: TRBJ2-1
CDR3aa: ASSHRERSEQF

v_gene: TRBV2
abundance: -
j_gene: TRBJ2-7
CDR3aa: ASEPTGWGEQY

v_gene: TRBV11-2
abundance: -
j_gene: TRBJ1-1
CDR3aa: ASSFGASTEAF

v_gene: TRBV18
abundance: -
j_gene: TRBJ2-5
CDR3aa: ASSYQDSGYQETQY

v_gene: TRBV7-2
abundance: -
j_gene: TRBJ2-7
CDR3aa: ASSVGGHPQY

v_gene: TRBV7-2
abundance: -
j_gene: TRBJ2-7
CDR3aa: ASSPLAGGSSYEQY

v_gene: TRBV11-2
abundance: -
j_gene: TRBJ2-1
CDR3aa: ASSLAPAHEQF

v_gene: TRBV14
abundance: -
j_gene: TRBJ1-1
CDR3aa: ASSQGAGIYTEAF

v_gene: TRBV27
abundance: -
j_gene: TRBJ2-3
CDR3aa: ASSLRTAFDTQY

v_gene: TRBV2
abundance: -
j_gene: TRBJ1-4
CDR3aa: ASSEPSAGDREGEKLF

v_gene: TRBV19
abundance: -
j_gene: TRBJ1-6
CDR3aa: ASSTWTGDLGSPLH

v_gene: TRBV27
abundance: once
j_gene: TRBJ2-7
CDR3aa: ASSSGADRGTYEQY

v_gene: TRBV29-1
abundance: -
j_gene: TRBJ1-2
CDR3aa: SVVSGLGYT

v_gene: TRBV7-9
abundance: -
j_gene: TRBJ2-1
CDR3aa: ASSFSNEQF

v_gene: TRBV4-2
abundance: -
j_gene: TRBJ2-3
CDR3aa: ASSQELAGGESDTQY

v_gene: TRBV7-9
abundance: -
j_gene: TRBJ1-1
CDR3aa: ASSWGEGGLAF

v_gene: TRBV2
abundance: once
j_gene: TRBJ2-5
CDR3aa: ASSDLLGTAQETQY

v_gene: TRBV18
abundance: -
j_gene: TRBJ2-5
CDR3aa: ASSPPAGMQETQY

v_gene: TRBV4-3
abundance: -
j_gene: TRBJ1-5
CDR3aa: ASSQDPSQPQH

v_gene: TRBV6-5
abundance: -
j_gene: TRBJ2-5
CDR3aa: ASSYSGLAGGTQY

v_gene: TRBV6-4
abundance: -
j_gene: TRBJ2-7
CDR3aa: ASSDRRIGSNYEQY

v_gene: TRBV2
abundance: -
j_gene: TRBJ2-2
CDR3aa: ASSPGLAGGNTGELF

v_gene: TRBV10-1
abundance: once
j_gene: TRBJ2-2
CDR3aa: ASSPGQGDWGELF

v_gene: TRBV2
abundance: -
j_gene: TRBJ1-1
CDR3aa: ASSVFLGTNTEAF

v_gene: TRBV30
abundance: -
j_gene: TRBJ2-3
CDR3aa: AWSALADLRDTQY

v_gene: TRBV7-9
abundance: -
j_gene: TRBJ2-1
CDR3aa: ASSLGGDEQF

v_gene: TRBV7-6
abundance: -
j_gene: TRBJ1-3
CDR3aa: ASSPSSSSGNTIY

v_gene: TRBV5-6
abundance: -
j_gene: TRBJ2-2
CDR3aa: ASSLGLAGNTGELF